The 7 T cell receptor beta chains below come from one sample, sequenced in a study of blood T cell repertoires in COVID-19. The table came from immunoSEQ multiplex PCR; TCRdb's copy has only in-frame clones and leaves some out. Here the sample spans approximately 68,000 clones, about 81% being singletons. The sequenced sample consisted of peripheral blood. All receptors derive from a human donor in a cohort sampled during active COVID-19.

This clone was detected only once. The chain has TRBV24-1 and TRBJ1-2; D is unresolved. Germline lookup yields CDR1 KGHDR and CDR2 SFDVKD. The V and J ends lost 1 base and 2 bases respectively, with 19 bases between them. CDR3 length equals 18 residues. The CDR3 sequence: CATSDFTASWLRNYGYTF. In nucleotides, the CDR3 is TGTGCCACCAGTGATTTTACAGCCTCCTGGCTGCGCAACTATGGCTACACCTTC.

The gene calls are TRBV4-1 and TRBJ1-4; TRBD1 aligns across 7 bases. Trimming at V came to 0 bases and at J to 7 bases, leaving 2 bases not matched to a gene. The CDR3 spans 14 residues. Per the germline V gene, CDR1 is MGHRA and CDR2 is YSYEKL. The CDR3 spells CASSQDRGIEKLFF. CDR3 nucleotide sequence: TGCGCCAGCAGCCAAGACAGGGGGATTGAAAAACTGTTTTTT.

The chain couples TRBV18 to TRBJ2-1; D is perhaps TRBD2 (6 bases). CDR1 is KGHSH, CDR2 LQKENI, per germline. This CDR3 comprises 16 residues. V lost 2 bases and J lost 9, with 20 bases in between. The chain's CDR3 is CASSPSLAYSTSEQFF. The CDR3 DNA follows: TGTGCCAGCTCACCATCGCTAGCGTACTCCACCAGTGAGCAGTTCTTC.

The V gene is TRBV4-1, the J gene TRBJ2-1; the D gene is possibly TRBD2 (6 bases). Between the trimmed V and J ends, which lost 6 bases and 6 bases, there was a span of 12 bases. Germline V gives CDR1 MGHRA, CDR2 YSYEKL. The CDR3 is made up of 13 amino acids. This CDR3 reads CASRRGTANEQFF. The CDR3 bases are TGCGCCAGCAGACGCGGGACTGCCAATGAGCAGTTCTTC.

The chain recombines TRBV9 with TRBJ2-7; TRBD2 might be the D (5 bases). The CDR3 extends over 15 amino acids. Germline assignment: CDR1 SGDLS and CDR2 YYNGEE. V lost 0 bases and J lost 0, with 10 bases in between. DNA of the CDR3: TGTGCCAGCAGCGTAGAAGAGGGTAACTCCTACGAGCAGTACTTC. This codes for CASSVEEGNSYEQYF. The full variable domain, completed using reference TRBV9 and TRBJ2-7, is DSGVTQTPKHLITATGQRVTLRCSPRSGDLSVYWYQQSLDQGLQFLIQYYNGEERAKGNILERFSAQQFPDLHSELNLSSLELGDSALYFCASSVEEGNSYEQYFGPGTRLTVT.

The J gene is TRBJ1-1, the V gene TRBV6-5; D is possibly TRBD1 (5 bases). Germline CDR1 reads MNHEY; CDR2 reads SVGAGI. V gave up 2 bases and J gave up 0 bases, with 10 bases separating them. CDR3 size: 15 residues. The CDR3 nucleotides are TGTGCCAGCAGTTACGAAGGGGTCTTGAACACTGAAGCTTTCTTT. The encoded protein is CASSYEGVLNTEAFF.

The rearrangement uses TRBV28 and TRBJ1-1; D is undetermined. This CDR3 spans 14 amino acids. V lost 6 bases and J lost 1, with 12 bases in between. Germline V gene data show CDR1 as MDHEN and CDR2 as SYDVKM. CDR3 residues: CASSRRGSNTEAFF. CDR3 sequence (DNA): TGTGCCAGCAGCCGTCGGGGATCGAACACTGAAGCTTTCTTT. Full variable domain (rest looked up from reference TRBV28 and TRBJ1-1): DVKVTQSSRYLVKRTGEKVFLECVQDMDHENMFWYRQDPGLGLRLIYFSYDVKMKEKGDIPEGYSVSREKKERFSLILESASTNQTSMYLCASSRRGSNTEAFFGQGTRLTVV.